The present entry profiles one TCR beta chain with its context. This sample is drawn from a study of shared clonotypes between healthy human individuals. J was trimmed by 5 bases and V by 4 bases; bases with no gene match: 7. This CDR3 comprises 16 residues. Germline loops: CDR1 SGDLS, CDR2 YYNGEE. TCRdb's table, derived via immunoSEQ multiplex PCR, lists solely in-frame clones and lacks some. This sample yields approximately 1,500,000 clones, of which more than 95% are seen a single time; approximately 1.1% belongs to the top ten. Sequenced material: naive CD4+ T cells sorted from blood. This sample's subset: CD45RA+ positively selected. This sequence joins TRBV9 and TRBJ2-5; TRBD2 agrees at 14 bases. This TCR was sampled from a man younger than 40 in good health. DNA for the CDR3: TGTGCCAGCAGCCCGGGACTAGCGGGAGTGGTTGAGACCCAGTACTTC. Translated, it gives CASSPGLAGVVETQYF.